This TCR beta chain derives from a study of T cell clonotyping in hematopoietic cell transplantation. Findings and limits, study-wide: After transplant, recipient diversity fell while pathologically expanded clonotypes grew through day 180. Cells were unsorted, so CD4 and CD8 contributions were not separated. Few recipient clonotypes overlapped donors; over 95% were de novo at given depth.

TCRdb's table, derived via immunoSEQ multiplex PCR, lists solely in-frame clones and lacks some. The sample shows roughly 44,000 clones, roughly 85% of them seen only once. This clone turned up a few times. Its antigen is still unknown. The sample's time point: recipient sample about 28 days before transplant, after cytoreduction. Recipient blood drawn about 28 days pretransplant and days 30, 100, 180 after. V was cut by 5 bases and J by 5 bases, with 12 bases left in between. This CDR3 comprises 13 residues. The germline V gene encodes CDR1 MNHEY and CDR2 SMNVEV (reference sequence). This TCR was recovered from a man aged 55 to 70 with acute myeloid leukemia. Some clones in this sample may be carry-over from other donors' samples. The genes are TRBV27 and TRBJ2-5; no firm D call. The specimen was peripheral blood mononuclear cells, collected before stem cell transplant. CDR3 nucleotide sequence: TGTGCCAGCAGTCACCAGCTTGGGGAGACCCAGTACTTC. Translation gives CASSHQLGETQYF.